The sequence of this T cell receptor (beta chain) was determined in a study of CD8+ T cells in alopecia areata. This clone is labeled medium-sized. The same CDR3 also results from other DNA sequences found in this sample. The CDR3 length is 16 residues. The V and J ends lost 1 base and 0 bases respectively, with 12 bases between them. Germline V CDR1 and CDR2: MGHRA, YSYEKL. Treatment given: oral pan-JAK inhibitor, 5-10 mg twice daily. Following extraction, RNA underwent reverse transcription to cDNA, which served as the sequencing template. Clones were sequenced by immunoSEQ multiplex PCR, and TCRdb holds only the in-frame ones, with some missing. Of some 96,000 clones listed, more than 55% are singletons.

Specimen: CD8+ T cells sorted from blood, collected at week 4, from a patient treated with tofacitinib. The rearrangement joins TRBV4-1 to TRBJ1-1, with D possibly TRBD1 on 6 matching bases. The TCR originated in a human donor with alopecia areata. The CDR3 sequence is CASSQGPGALNTEAFF. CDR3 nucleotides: TGCGCCAGCAGCCAAGGGCCGGGGGCCCTGAACACTGAAGCTTTCTTT.